This TCR beta chain was recovered during a study of shared clonotypes between healthy human individuals (dated by TCRdb to the early 2020s). Regarding the research as a whole: The cohort included a few men and a couple of women between 18 and 49 years of age. Leukapheresis yielded between about 0.9 and 9.5 billion PBMCs per donor. For each donor, three plates each were used for CD4 naive and CD4 memory, two plates were used for CD8 naive, and one plate was used for CD8 memory. To estimate repertoire size and how much clonotypes are shared between individuals, the study performed deep sequencing of blood TCR repertoires from a handful of healthy adults. Different laboratories and diverse techniques were used to prepare libraries and sequence TCR repertoires, to increase sequencing depth and limit assay-specific biases.

Healthy HIV-negative adults with no recently reported acute infections or vaccinations were included as donors. Only Caucasian adults living in Nashville, Tennessee, USA were represented among the donors. Magnetic negative selection was used to enrich CD4+ T cells, after which naive cells were positively selected on CD45RA and the negative fraction became the memory subset. After blood collection by leukapheresis, PBMCs were isolated using Ficoll-Histopaque density gradient centrifugation and then cryopreserved in the vapor phase of liquid nitrogen. Analytical flow cytometry was used to check the purity and quantity of each magnetically sorted T cell population. Genomic DNA was isolated from every sorted fraction and measured by UV absorbance on a Nanodrop 2000c. The junction carries 16 bases between V and J, which are trimmed by 3 bases and 3 bases respectively. CDR1 and CDR2 are read off the germline V gene as SGDLS and YYNGEE. Including cysteine and phenylalanine, the CDR3 has 15 amino acids. CDR3 DNA only is kept here, 45 bases in frame from base 1.

The study at large found these results: Even with the large sequencing depth, rarefaction of the sorted-subset datasets indicated that sequencing was incomplete. The small number of donors limited the genetic and exposure-history diversity represented. Larger estimated clonotype richness was generally found for naive subsets than for memory subsets. Sharing across a few donors was observed for approximately 5% of naive CD4, less than 4% of naive CD8, roughly 2.3% of memory CD4, and about 0.38% of memory CD8 clonotypes. Sampling was limited to blood, and TCR repertoires in tissue likely differ from TCR repertoires in blood. Clonotypes shared by all four sorted-subset donors showed higher generation probabilities than non-shared clonotypes. Pairwise subsampling led to the expectation that sequencing depth would affect the degree of clonotype sharing among donors.

Turning to this clone: The antigen it binds to is not known. The sample holds no much larger clone one base away, and base qualities are not on file. Other DNA variants within this sample encode the same CDR3.

Using the deep immunoSEQ assay, multiplex PCR amplified TCR CDR3 regions from genomic DNA. For each cell subset, the extracted genomic DNA was distributed evenly across all wells of several immunoSEQ 96-well plates, and each plate served as one replicate. For sorted subsets, each replicate PCR was loaded with roughly 200 ng genomic DNA, equivalent to 30,000 or so T cell genomes. The purified libraries were quantified using a Qubit 3.0 fluorometer, sized with a Bioanalyzer 2100, and then quantified again using the KAPA Library Quantification kit. Every immunoSEQ 96-well plate was sequenced on a dedicated single-read 150-cycle Illumina NextSeq 550 flow cell. As for how the authors treated the data: Because only junctional sequences without quality scores were contained in the immunoSEQ output, filtering matching that applied to full-length reads could not be performed. Sequences were annotated with PyIR, a Python wrapper for IgBLAST v1.9, using IMGT germline references to assign V/J genes and CDR3. Reads with weak V/J assignments (E-value above 1e-6), missing CDR3, stop codons, out-of-frame junctions, or ambiguous translated residues were removed. V3J clonotypes were defined as sequences sharing the same inferred V gene, J gene, and CDR3 amino acid sequence. Percentage overlap between repertoires was calculated by dividing the number of shared unique clonotypes by the size of the smaller repertoire. Three approaches were used to assess repertoire richness: RTK rarefaction, the Chao1 estimator, and Recon v2.1 estimates of unobserved clonotypes. For all TCRbeta clonotypes obtained by the gDNA method from a few donors, generation probabilities were computed with OLGA. TCRdb took this table from immuneACCESS and kept in-frame rearrangements with V and J called. Such tables lack part of the clones; where checked against another copy, unresolved V genes explain under half of the gap, and the rest is unexplained. V, J and clone size were drawn from that table, and D and trimming were deduced from the DNA. Within this sample are about 2.5 million clones, with 92% of them counted one time only. 0.3% to 0.45% of the sample comes from the top ten.

The receptor chain draws on TRBV9 and TRBJ2-7; the D gene could be TRBD1 or TRBD2, each one agreeing over 6 bases. Sequencing was carried out using naive CD4+ T cells from PBMCs. Reading the label with the study, this specimen's cell subset or site is: CD45RA+ positively selected. The TCR sequence derives from a man between 18 and 29 years old in good health. Some clones in this sample may be carry-over from other donors' samples. The CDR3 reads as follows: CASSEGLGGSYEQYF. The DNA is TGTGCCAGCAGCGAGGGCTTGGGGGGCAGCTACGAGCAGTACTTC.